This paragraph reports one T cell receptor (beta chain). After removal of 6 bases from V and 7 bases from J, the junction contained 8 bases not matched to a gene. CDR1 SNHLY and CDR2 FYNNEI come from the germline V gene. This CDR3 is built from 14 residues. In the authors' workflow: Nucleated cell number was recorded as an estimate derived from reference gene primer amplification. Sequencing was performed with immunoSEQ multiplex PCR; in TCRdb, only in-frame clones are kept and a portion is missing. The V and J calls and clone size were taken over from that table, and D and trimming were inferred from the DNA. Here the sample spans fewer than 500,000 clones, about 90% being singletons. This entry comes from a study of blood T cell repertoires in COVID-19. Study summary: Samples taken during acute and convalescent COVID-19 were collected in the United States, Italy and Spain. T cells, B-cell-depleted T cells, or PBMCs provided the cDNA or gDNA that served as material.

Seattle enrolled patients during active infection and tracked them longitudinally. The sequenced sample was peripheral blood. The clonotype originates from a man aged 18 to 35 with COVID-19, enrolled during active disease. This chain connects TRBV2 to TRBJ1-2; 10 bases map to TRBD1. CDR3 protein: CASSAGTGAAGYTF. In DNA, the CDR3 is TGTGCCAGCAGCGCCGGGACAGGGGCAGCTGGCTACACCTTC.